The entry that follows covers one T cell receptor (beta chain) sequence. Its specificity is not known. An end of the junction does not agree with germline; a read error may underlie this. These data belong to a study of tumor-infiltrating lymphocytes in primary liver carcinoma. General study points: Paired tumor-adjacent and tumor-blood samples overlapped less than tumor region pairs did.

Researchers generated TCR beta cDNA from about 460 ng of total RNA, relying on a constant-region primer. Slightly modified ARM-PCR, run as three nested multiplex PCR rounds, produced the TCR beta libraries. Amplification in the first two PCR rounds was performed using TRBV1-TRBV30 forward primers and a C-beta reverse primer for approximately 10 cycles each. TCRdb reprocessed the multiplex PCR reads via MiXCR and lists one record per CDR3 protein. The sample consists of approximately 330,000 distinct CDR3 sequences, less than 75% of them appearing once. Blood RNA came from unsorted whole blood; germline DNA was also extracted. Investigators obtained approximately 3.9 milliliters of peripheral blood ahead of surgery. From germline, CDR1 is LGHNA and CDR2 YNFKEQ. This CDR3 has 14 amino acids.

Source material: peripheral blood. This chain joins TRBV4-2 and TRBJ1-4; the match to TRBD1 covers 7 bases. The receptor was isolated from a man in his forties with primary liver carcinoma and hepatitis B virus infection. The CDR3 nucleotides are TGTACCAGCAGCCAAGGTCAGGGGGGCGAAAAATTGTTTTTT. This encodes CTSSQGQGGEKLFF.